These 2 T cell receptor beta chains share one sample of origin, sequenced in a study of response to subunit inactivated influenza vaccine. TCRdb redid the calling of the RT-PCR reads with MiXCR, one entry per CDR3 protein. Of about 310,000 distinct CDR3 sequences listed, just over 20% are singletons. Specimen: PBMCs from blood, collected around 22 months after vaccination. These receptors were collected from a man between 50 and 69 years old who received an inactivated influenza vaccine.

The rearrangement uses TRBV3-1 and TRBJ1-2; D ambiguous. Germline CDR1 LGHDT, CDR2 YNNKEL (reference sequence). The V end lost 4 bases, the J end lost 1 base, and 10 bases lay between the germline ends. The CDR3 runs to 14 residues. As DNA, the CDR3 is TGTGCCAGCAGCCCTTTTACTGATAACTATGGCTACACCTTC. Translating it yields CASSPFTDNYGYTF.

A word on this clonotype: One end of the junction fails to match germline, which may point to a read error. This sequence joins TRBV6-5 and TRBJ1-2, with 9 bases identical to TRBD1. CDR1 MNHEY and CDR2 SVGAGI come from the germline V gene. The CDR3 is 13 amino acids. The CDR3: CANSYSDRGGYTF. In nucleotides, the CDR3 is TGTGCCAACAGTTACTCGGACAGGGGTGGCTACACCTTC.